This record covers a single T cell receptor beta chain. Its target is not known. These data are taken from a study of T cell responses to AZD1222 COVID-19 vaccine. The ends were cut back, 0 bases at V and 3 bases at J, with 11 bases in the middle. The CDR3 runs to 16 residues. From germline, CDR1 is SGHTA and CDR2 FQGTGA. Findings of the study overall: The study identified only five or six AZD1222 recipients as seropositive at baseline. No day 14 peak samples; only post-peak repertoires were characterized. With dominance at 160-218 and 743-854, vaccine-associated CD4 TCRs spanned spike.

The assay was immunoSEQ multiplex PCR, and TCRdb's table has in-frame clones only and misses some. The sample lists approximately 150,000 clones, around 92% seen once, with around 2.5% in the top ten. The source material was peripheral blood, sampled on day 0 of AZD1222 vaccination. The origin of this receptor is an adult in good health. The chain has TRBV7-3 and TRBJ2-2; D is perhaps TRBD1 or TRBD2 (6 bases each). CDR3 residues: CASSLTAGGDTGELFF. The CDR3 coding sequence is TGTGCCAGCAGCTTAACAGCCGGGGGCGACACCGGGGAGCTGTTTTTT.